The T cell receptor (beta chain) under discussion was sequenced for a study of cytomegalovirus exposure and HLA in healthy donors. The overall study: Unique TCRs from HLA-typed donors, about 85 million of them, were held in an early data release. Study-level points and caveats: Later analysis associated a missense DCLRE1C variant with TCR beta V- and J-gene trimming.

Comment on this clone: Its specificity is not known.

Primers included in the PCR were 60 Vbeta and 13 Jbeta primers. Per the original data handling: Counted up in a later analysis, unique TCR beta chains came to about 83 million, with some 11 million shared. Repertoires were generated with immunoSEQ multiplex PCR, while TCRdb's copy carries only in-frame clones and drops some. Clone size and the V and J calls come from that table; the DNA yielded D and trimming. Of 130,000 to 150,000 clones listed, roughly 82% are singletons. Donors sampled were nominally healthy, though unrecorded immune exposures were likely. Germline V gene data show CDR1 as LNHDA and CDR2 as SQIVND (reference sequence). Trimming shortened V by 9 bases and J by 4 bases, and 16 bases separated the two germline ends. The CDR3 spans 14 residues.

This receptor was taken from a young man in good health and CMV-seropositive. The chain recombines TRBV19 with TRBJ2-1; D may be TRBD1 (6 bases). The material sequenced was PBMCs. The CDR3 nucleotides are TGTGCCAGCAGAGGGGGACATCTATACAATGAGCAGTTCTTC. It encodes CASRGGHLYNEQFF.